This passage covers 20 T cell receptor beta chains from one sample sequenced in a study of OX40 agonist ivuxolimab in advanced cancers. Measured with immunoSEQ multiplex PCR; TCRdb has only the in-frame clones, and not every one. The sample lists 25,000 to 30,000 clones; 90% to 95% were seen once. The material sequenced was CD4+ or CD8+ T cells sorted from blood, taken in a trial of the OX40 agonist ivuxolimab. All receptors come from an adult with an advanced solid tumor such as melanoma, head and neck, liver or kidney cancer.

This clone showed up just a few times. V is TRBV13 and J is TRBJ1-1; D gene ambiguous. Trimming removed 5 bases from V and 3 bases from J, with 16 bases in between. The CDR3 is 15 residues long. Germline CDR1 PRHDT, CDR2 FYEKMQ (reference sequence). The CDR3 DNA sequence: TGTGCCAGCAGCCCAGCTGGGAGGGAAGACACTGAAGCTTTCTTT. It specifies CASSPAGREDTEAFF.

This clone showed up just once. The V and J genes are TRBV11-3 and TRBJ1-1; D uncertain. The germline CDR1 and CDR2 sequences are SGHNT and YENEEA. The CDR3 sequence is 13 residues long. V gave up 5 bases and J gave up 1 base, with 8 bases separating them. The CDR3 here is CASSTVGNTEAFF. CDR3 in DNA: TGTGCCAGCAGCACGGTGGGGAACACTGAAGCTTTCTTT.

The rearrangement uses TRBV19 and TRBJ1-5; D might be TRBD1 (5 bases). Germline V gene lookup returns CDR1 LNHDA and CDR2 SQIVND (reference sequence). Trimming removed 6 bases from V and 0 bases from J, with 12 bases in between. This CDR3 region has 15 residues. DNA of the CDR3: TGTGCCAGTAGATGGGGACGGTATAGCAATCAGCCCCAGCATTTT. Its translation is CASRWGRYSNQPQHF. The whole variable domain, remainder taken from reference TRBV19 and TRBJ1-5, is DGGITQSPKYLFRKEGQNVTLSCEQNLNHDAMYWYRQDPGQGLRLIYYSQIVNDFQKGDIAEGYSVSREKKESFPLTVTSAQKNPTAFYLCASRWGRYSNQPQHFGDGTRLSIL.

The chain joins TRBV10-3 to TRBJ2-5, with D possibly being TRBD1 (5 bases). Germline V gene lookup returns CDR1 ENHRY and CDR2 SYGVKD. The CDR3 totals 16 residues. Trimming cost V 3 bases and J 5 bases, with 19 bases left between them. CDR3 sequence: CAISDSKGNSEETQYF. The CDR3 bases are TGTGCCATCAGTGACTCGAAGGGGAACTCGGAGGAGACCCAGTACTTC.

The gene calls are TRBV6-1 and TRBJ2-7; D ambiguous. Germline V gene sequence: CDR1 MNHNS, CDR2 SASEGT. The CDR3 extends over 14 amino acids. Trimming cost V 6 bases and J 0 bases, with 12 bases left between them. CDR3: CASSLFAASYEQYF. The DNA for the CDR3 is TGTGCCAGCAGCCTATTCGCCGCCTCCTACGAGCAGTACTTC.

The J gene is TRBJ2-3, the V gene TRBV15; 7 nucleotides agree with TRBD1. Germline V gene data show CDR1 as LNHNV and CDR2 as YYDKDF (reference sequence). The CDR3 has 19 residues. Trimming cost V 1 base and J 0 bases; bases outside gene matches: 13. CDR3 in amino acids: CATSRVNPTTGASTDTQYF. The CDR3 nucleotides read TGTGCCACCAGCAGAGTTAACCCCACTACAGGGGCTAGCACAGATACGCAGTATTTT.

V usage is TRBV4-3 and J usage is TRBJ1-5; 8 bases are shared with TRBD1. The germline V gene has CDR1 LGHNA and CDR2 YSLEER. J lost 3 bases, V lost 1 base, and 8 bases had no gene match. This CDR3 comprises 17 residues. The CDR3 DNA sequence: TGCGCCAGCAGCCAAGTACAGGGGGACTCCTTCAATCAGCCCCAGCATTTT. It encodes CASSQVQGDSFNQPQHF.

V and J are TRBV4-1 and TRBJ1-1, with 8 positions matching TRBD1. Germline values: CDR1 MGHRA, CDR2 YSYEKL. This CDR3 is built from 15 residues. The V gene end was trimmed by 3 bases and the J gene end by 0 bases; junction bases not matched to a gene: 3. The CDR3 sequence: CASSHRQGLNTEAFF. For the CDR3, the DNA is TGCGCCAGCAGCCATAGACAGGGGTTGAACACTGAAGCTTTCTTT.

The genes are TRBV5-1 and TRBJ1-1, with 7 bases that match TRBD1. This CDR3 is 15 amino acids long. The germline gives CDR1 SGHRS, CDR2 YFSETQ. After removal of 0 bases from V and 0 bases from J, the junction contained 2 bases not matched to a gene. CDR3 in DNA: TGCGCCAGCAGCTTGGGGACAGGATTGAACACTGAAGCTTTCTTT. Its protein is CASSLGTGLNTEAFF.

A word on this clone: The identical CDR3 is also encoded by other nucleotide sequences in the sample. The chain links TRBV29-1 to TRBJ2-1; D perhaps matches TRBD2 (6 bases). V lost 3 bases to trimming and J lost 7 bases, with 22 bases between them. Germline CDR1 is SQVTM and CDR2 is ANQGSEA. CDR3 size: 16 residues. The CDR3: CSVEGTSNLMRNEQFF. The CDR3 nucleotides are TGCAGCGTTGAGGGTACTAGCAATCTGATGCGGAATGAGCAGTTCTTC.

J is TRBJ2-5 and V is TRBV4-1; the D call may be TRBD1 or TRBD2 (5 bases each). V gave up 3 bases and J gave up 1 base, with 18 bases separating them. There are 17 residues in the CDR3. Germline CDR1 reads MGHRA; CDR2 reads YSYEKL. The DNA for the CDR3 is TGCGCCAGCAGCCAGATGTTCCCCTATGGGGGCCAAGAGACCCAGTACTTC. Translating it yields CASSQMFPYGGQETQYF.

The chain joins TRBV6-1 to TRBJ1-4, with 9 bases matching TRBD1. V was clipped by 7 bases and J by 7 bases; unmatched bases: 7. Germline loops: CDR1 MNHNS, CDR2 SASEGT. This CDR3 spans 14 amino acids. CDR3 DNA sequence: TGTGCCAGCACCCCGCGACAGGGGGTTGAAAAACTGTTTTTT. This codes for CASTPRQGVEKLFF.

The J gene is TRBJ2-7, the V gene TRBV10-2, with 7 bases aligning to TRBD1. The trim removed 7 bases at V and 1 base at J, leaving 4 bases unmatched. This CDR3 is 13 amino acids long. Per the germline V gene, CDR1 is WSHSY and CDR2 is SAAADI. CDR3 bases: TGCGCCAGCACTTGGGACAGATCCTACGAGCAGTACTTC. Translating gives CASTWDRSYEQYF.

The V gene is TRBV6-1, the J gene TRBJ1-2; TRBD1 might be the D (6 bases). The CDR3 totals 15 residues. Germline CDR1 MNHNS, CDR2 SASEGT. The V and J ends lost 4 bases and 2 bases respectively, with 14 bases between them. The CDR3 DNA sequence: TGTGCCAGCAGTGGCCAGGGGCTTGTAAACTATGGCTACACCTTC. It specifies CASSGQGLVNYGYTF.

This CDR3 is CASSPRGGGANEQFF. The CDR3 DNA sequence: TGTGCCAGCAGCCCTCGGGGGGGAGGGGCGAATGAGCAGTTCTTC. The rearrangement uses TRBV7-9 and TRBJ2-1; 8 bases agree with TRBD2. From germline, CDR1 is SEHNR and CDR2 FQNEAQ (reference sequence). The CDR3 is 15 amino acids. With 5 bases clipped from V and 7 bases from J, the junction kept 10 bases outside the gene matches.

The chain recombines TRBV19 with TRBJ2-1; a weak D match, TRBD2 (6 bases). V lost 0 bases, J lost 7 bases, and 19 bases lay in between. Germline V lookup: CDR1 LNHDA, CDR2 SQIVND (reference sequence). The CDR3 totals 17 residues. CDR3 bases: TGTGCCAGTAGTATAGAGCACTCGCCTAGCGCTGGAAATGAGCAGTTCTTC. Protein product: CASSIEHSPSAGNEQFF.

The rearrangement joins TRBV6-5 to TRBJ1-1; no clear D. Between the trimmed V and J ends, which lost 0 bases and 7 bases, there was a span of 9 bases. Germline V lookup: CDR1 MNHEY, CDR2 SVGAGI. The CDR3 covers 13 residues. The CDR3 DNA is TGTGCCAGCAGTTACTCGGGTCAGATTGAAGCTTTCTTT. Translating it yields CASSYSGQIEAFF.

The rearrangement joins TRBV30 to TRBJ1-6; no clear D gene. In germline, CDR1 is GTSNPN, CDR2 SVGIG (reference sequence). The CDR3 sequence is 16 residues long. V lost 1 base, J lost 5 bases, and 15 bases lay in between. CDR3 nucleotides: TGTGCCTGGAGTGGGCGGGAGGACGGCGATAATTCACCCCTCCACTTT. It yields the protein CAWSGREDGDNSPLHF.

This chain links TRBV7-2 with TRBJ2-5; 9 bases map to TRBD1. The CDR3 loop spans 15 amino acids. Germline CDR1 is SGHTA and CDR2 is FQGNSA. Trimming at V came to 3 bases and at J to 4 bases, leaving 6 bases not matched to a gene. CDR3 nucleotides: TGTGCCAGCAGCTTTGGACAGGGGAGAGGAGAGACCCAGTACTTC. Translating gives CASSFGQGRGETQYF.

CDR3 nucleotides: TGTGCCAGCAGTGGTAGTTGGGGCACTGAAGCTTTCTTT. Its translation: CASSGSWGTEAFF. The gene calls are TRBV2 and TRBJ1-1; D is uncertain. The germline gives CDR1 SNHLY, CDR2 FYNNEI. V lost 4 bases and J lost 4, with 10 bases in between. There are 13 residues in the CDR3.